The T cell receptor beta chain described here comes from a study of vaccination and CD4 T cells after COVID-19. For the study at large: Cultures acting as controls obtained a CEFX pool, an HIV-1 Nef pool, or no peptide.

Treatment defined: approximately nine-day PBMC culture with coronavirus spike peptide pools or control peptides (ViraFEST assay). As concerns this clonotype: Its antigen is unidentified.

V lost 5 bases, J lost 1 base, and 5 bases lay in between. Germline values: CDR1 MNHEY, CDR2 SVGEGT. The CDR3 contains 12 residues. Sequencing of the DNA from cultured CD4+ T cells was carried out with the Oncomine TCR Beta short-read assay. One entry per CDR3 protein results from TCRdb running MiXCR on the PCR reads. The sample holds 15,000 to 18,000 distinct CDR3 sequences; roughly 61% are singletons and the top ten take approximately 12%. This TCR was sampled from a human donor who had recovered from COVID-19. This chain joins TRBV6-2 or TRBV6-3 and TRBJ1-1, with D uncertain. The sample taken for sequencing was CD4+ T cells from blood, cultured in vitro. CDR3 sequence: CASSTQNTEAFF. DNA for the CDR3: TGTGCCAGCAGTACACAGAACACTGAAGCTTTCTTT.